This T cell receptor beta chain was profiled in a study of blood T cell repertoires in COVID-19. At the level of the study: Samples of COVID-19 (acute and convalescent) were obtained from the United States, Italy and Spain. PBMCs, B-cell-depleted T cells, or T cells provided the cDNA or gDNA that made up the material.

TCRdb keeps only in-frame clones here, not all; method: immunoSEQ multiplex PCR. The repertoire has approximately 290,000 clones, around 82% of them found once; the top ten carry 15% to 19%. Germline V gives CDR1 MDHEN, CDR2 SYDVKM. Deletions cut 5 bases from V and 3 bases from J, with 16 bases between. This CDR3 comprises 15 residues. Enrolled during active infection, Seattle patients were then followed longitudinally. The clonotype was recovered from a person between 70 and 80 years old with COVID-19, enrolled during active disease. The sample was peripheral blood. This chain connects TRBV28 to TRBJ1-1; tentative D call: TRBD1 (6 bases). CDR3 region: CASSSTPGQHTEAFF. The DNA for the CDR3 is TGTGCCAGCAGTAGTACCCCAGGACAGCACACTGAAGCTTTCTTT.